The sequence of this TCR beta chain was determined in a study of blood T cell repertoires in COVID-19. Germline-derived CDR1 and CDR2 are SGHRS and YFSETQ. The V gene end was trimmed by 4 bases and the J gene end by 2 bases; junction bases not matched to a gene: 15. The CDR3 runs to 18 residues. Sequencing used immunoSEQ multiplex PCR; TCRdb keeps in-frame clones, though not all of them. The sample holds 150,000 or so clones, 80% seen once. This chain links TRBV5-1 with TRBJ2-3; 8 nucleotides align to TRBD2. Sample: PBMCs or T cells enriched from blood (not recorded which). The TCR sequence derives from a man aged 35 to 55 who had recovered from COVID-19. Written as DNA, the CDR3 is TGCGCCAGCAGCCCTGGAGTCCGCGGGGGGCCGATCACAGATACGCAGTATTTT. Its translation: CASSPGVRGGPITDTQYF.